These 28 T cell receptor beta chains were sequenced from one sample in a study of T cell responses to AZD1222 COVID-19 vaccine. The table came from immunoSEQ multiplex PCR; TCRdb's copy has only in-frame clones and leaves some out. In the table there are approximately 150,000 clones, approximately 90% of which are singletons. The input for sequencing was peripheral blood, taken on day 0 of MenACWY control vaccination. These receptors originate from an adult in good health.

The chain links TRBV11-2 to TRBJ2-1; TRBD1 matches 10 bases. With 5 bases clipped from V and 6 bases from J, the junction kept 4 bases outside the gene matches. Germline V CDR1 and CDR2: SGHAT, FQNNGV. The CDR3 is made up of 14 amino acids. CDR3 region: CASSRQGAVNEQFF. The DNA of the CDR3 is TGTGCCAGCAGCCGACAGGGGGCGGTCAATGAGCAGTTCTTC. Filled out from reference TRBV11-2 and TRBJ2-1, the complete variable domain reads EAGVAQSPRYKIIEKRQSVAFWCNPISGHATLYWYQQILGQGPKLLIQFQNNGVVDDSQLPKDRFSAERLKGVDSTLKIQPAKLEDSAVYLCASSRQGAVNEQFFGPGTRLTVL.

This sequence joins TRBV18 and TRBJ1-1; D is unresolved. Trimming stripped 7 bases from V and 0 bases from J, with 9 bases between. There are 13 residues in the CDR3. The germline CDR1 and CDR2 sequences are KGHSH and LQKENI. In DNA, the CDR3 is TGTGCCAGCTTCACAGAGTTGAACACTGAAGCTTTCTTT. Protein sequence: CASFTELNTEAFF. The complete variable domain, with remaining parts taken from reference TRBV18 and TRBJ1-1, reads NAGVMQNPRHLVRRRGQEARLRCSPMKGHSHVYWYRQLPEEGLKFMVYLQKENIIDESGMPKERFSAEFPKEGPSILRIQQVVRGDSAAYFCASFTELNTEAFFGQGTRLTVV.

The chain combines TRBV6-6 with TRBJ2-1; 9 bases are a match to TRBD2. The junction had 12 bases not matched to a gene; V was cut back by 4 bases and J by 8 bases. This CDR3 is built from 16 residues. Germline assignment: CDR1 MNHNY and CDR2 SVGAGI (reference sequence). The CDR3 region has the DNA TGTGCCAGCAGTTCTGAGGCGAGCGGGGGGTCGTATGAGCAGTTCTTC. It encodes CASSSEASGGSYEQFF.

The chain links TRBV5-5 to TRBJ2-7, with D tentatively TRBD2 (5 bases). Germline CDR1 reads SGHKS; CDR2 reads YYEKEE (reference sequence). The CDR3 is 12 residues long. The V end lost 7 bases, the J end lost 1 base, and 9 bases lay between the germline ends. In nucleotides, the CDR3 is TGTGCCAGCGGAGCGGATTCCTACGAGCAGTACTTC. It yields the protein CASGADSYEQYF.

The CDR3 region has the DNA TGTGCCAGCAGACGTTACGGGACACAGAATCAGCCCCAGCATTTT. This translates into CASRRYGTQNQPQHF. V is TRBV28 and J is TRBJ1-5, with D perhaps matching TRBD1 (6 bases). The CDR3 is made up of 15 amino acids. Germline CDR1 reads MDHEN; CDR2 reads SYDVKM. Trimming removed 6 bases from V and 4 bases from J, with 16 bases in between.

V gene TRBV20-1 combines with J gene TRBJ2-7, with D possibly being TRBD2 (7 bases). This CDR3 contains 11 residues. V lost 5 bases to trimming and J lost 6 bases, with 11 bases between them. CDR1 is DFQATT, CDR2 SNEGSKA, per germline (reference sequence). This CDR3 reads CSARGGVEQYF. CDR3 in DNA: TGCAGTGCTCGCGGGGGCGTCGAGCAGTACTTC.

This clone has a handful of counts. The V call is TRBV5-4, the J call TRBJ2-1; 9 bases are shared with TRBD2. After removal of 1 base from V and 7 bases from J, the junction contained 0 bases not matched to a gene. The V gene's germline CDR1 is SGHNT and CDR2 YYREEE (reference sequence). The CDR3 runs to 13 residues. CDR3 residues: CASSLTSGNEQFF. The DNA of the CDR3 is TGTGCCAGCAGCTTGACTAGCGGGAATGAGCAGTTCTTC.

V gene TRBV19 combines with J gene TRBJ2-2, with D possibly matching TRBD2 (5 bases). The CDR3 extends over 13 amino acids. V was pared by 3 bases and J by 7 bases, with 9 bases between. Germline CDR1 LNHDA, CDR2 SQIVND (reference sequence). The CDR3 sequence: CASSIEGNGELFF. The CDR3 nucleotides are TGTGCCAGTAGTATCGAGGGCAACGGGGAGCTGTTTTTT. The full variable domain, in which reference TRBV19 and TRBJ2-2 provide the parts outside the CDR3, is DGGITQSPKYLFRKEGQNVTLSCEQNLNHDAMYWYRQDPGQGLRLIYYSQIVNDFQKGDIAEGYSVSREKKESFPLTVTSAQKNPTAFYLCASSIEGNGELFFGEGSRLTVL.

This sequence joins TRBV7-2 and TRBJ2-3; D is tentatively TRBD1 or TRBD2 (6 bases each). CDR3 size: 14 residues. V gave up 11 bases and J gave up 8 bases, with 23 bases separating them. Germline values: CDR1 SGHTA, CDR2 FQGNSA. The CDR3 region is CAASPTGGGLTQYF. CDR3 DNA: TGTGCCGCAAGCCCGACCGGGGGCGGGCTTACGCAGTATTTT.

V and J are TRBV29-1 and TRBJ1-2; D remains ambiguous. Germline assignment: CDR1 SQVTM and CDR2 ANQGSEA. The ends were cut back, 7 bases at V and 7 bases at J, with 22 bases in the middle. The CDR3 spans 14 residues. This CDR3 reads CSAYDPGSVGGYTF. CDR3 sequence (DNA): TGCAGCGCCTATGACCCAGGCTCGGTAGGTGGCTACACCTTC. Full variable domain (remainder filled in from reference TRBV29-1 and TRBJ1-2): SAVISQKPSRDICQRGTSLTIQCQVDSQVTMMFWYRQQPGQSLTLIATANQGSEATYESGFVIDKFPISRPNLTFSTLTVSNMSPEDSSIYLCSAYDPGSVGGYTFGSGTRLTVV.

The V and J genes are TRBV7-2 and TRBJ1-6; 7 positions match TRBD1. There are 15 residues in the CDR3. Germline CDR1 and CDR2: SGHTA and FQGNSA. V shed 5 bases, J shed 7 bases, and the junction held 8 bases outside the gene matches. The CDR3 is CASSSRQGQNSPLHF. CDR3 in DNA: TGTGCCAGCAGCAGCAGACAGGGTCAGAATTCACCCCTCCACTTT.

The CDR3 region is CASSLHSDNYGYTF. CDR3 DNA sequence: TGTGCCAGCAGCTTACACAGCGATAACTATGGCTACACCTTC. The rearrangement joins TRBV7-9 to TRBJ1-2; no clear D gene. V lost 2 bases to trimming and J lost 1 base, with 8 bases between them. This CDR3 has 14 residues. Germline V gives CDR1 SEHNR, CDR2 FQNEAQ (reference sequence).

V and J are TRBV7-2 and TRBJ1-2; D unresolved. Per the germline V gene, CDR1 is SGHTA and CDR2 is FQGNSA. The CDR3 length is 12 residues. V lost 1 base, J lost 4 bases, and 4 bases lay in between. In nucleotides, the CDR3 is TGTGCCAGCAGCTTAGACGCCTATGGCTACACCTTC. Protein product: CASSLDAYGYTF.

The chain recombines TRBV3-1 (or the pseudogene TRBV3-2) with TRBJ2-5; TRBD2 matches at 8 bases. V trimming: 1 base; J trimming: 1 base; junction bases outside the gene matches: 11. CDR1 and CDR2 (germline): LGHDT, YNNKEL (reference sequence). This CDR3 is 18 amino acids long. Written as DNA, the CDR3 is TGTGCCAGCAGCCAAGGTCCCACAAGCGGGGGACTCCAAGAGACCCAGTACTTC. It is translated as CASSQGPTSGGLQETQYF.

The chain combines TRBV19 with TRBJ1-1; D perhaps matches TRBD1 (6 bases). CDR3 length: 13 amino acids. The germline V gene encodes CDR1 LNHDA and CDR2 SQIVND (reference sequence). The germline V and J ends were trimmed by 6 bases and 4 bases, with 12 bases remaining between them. As DNA, the CDR3 is TGTGCCAGTAGGTGGACAGAACCCACTGAAGCTTTCTTT. This gives the protein CASRWTEPTEAFF.

With regard to this clone: An end of the junction does not agree with germline; a read error may underlie this. The chain is built from TRBV7-7 and TRBJ2-7, with 16 bases lining up with TRBD2. Germline assignment: CDR1 SSHAT and CDR2 FNYEAQ (reference sequence). The CDR3 length is 16 residues. CDR3 sequence (DNA): TGTGCTAGCAGCCCGGGGACTAGCGGGAGGGTCTACGAGCAGTACTTC. Its translation: CASSPGTSGRVYEQYF.

V gene TRBV29-1 combines with J gene TRBJ1-4; TRBD1 might be the D (5 bases). The CDR3 length is 14 residues. CDR1 and CDR2 (germline): SQVTM, ANQGSEA. Trimming removed 7 bases from V and 4 bases from J, with 16 bases in between. The DNA for the CDR3 is TGCAGCGCCACGGGGACCGCCCGTAATGAAAAACTGTTTTTT. It specifies CSATGTARNEKLFF.

The V and J genes are TRBV5-8 and TRBJ1-4, with D possibly TRBD1 on 5 matching bases. From germline, CDR1 is SGHTS and CDR2 YDEGEE. The CDR3 is 18 amino acids. The V end was cut by 4 bases, the J end by 0 bases, with 19 bases between. The DNA of the CDR3 is TGTGCCAGCAGCCCCGGCCGGGGCAGCCAAGCAACTAATGAAAAACTGTTTTTT. Amino acid sequence: CASSPGRGSQATNEKLFF.

The V gene is TRBV6-2 or TRBV6-3, the J gene TRBJ2-7; D gene uncertain. The CDR3 runs to 14 residues. Germline CDR1 and CDR2: MNHEY and SVGEGT. Trimming cost V 0 bases and J 5 bases, with 11 bases left between them. The CDR3 region is CASSYSWTPDEQYF. The CDR3 DNA reads as TGTGCCAGCAGTTACTCCTGGACGCCGGACGAGCAGTACTTC.

This clone was seen once. The chain links TRBV19 to TRBJ2-2, with 7 bases lining up with TRBD1. There are 13 residues in the CDR3. V lost 10 bases and J lost 6; bases outside the gene matches: 8. Germline V lookup: CDR1 LNHDA, CDR2 SQIVND (reference sequence). DNA of the CDR3: TGTGCCACGCGAGGCAGGGGGTCCGGGGAGCTGTTTTTT. Encoded protein: CATRGRGSGELFF.

This chain connects TRBV6-2 or TRBV6-3 to TRBJ1-4; weak D call: TRBD1 (5 bases). CDR1 is MNHEY and CDR2 is SVGEGT in the germline V gene. Trimming took 2 bases from V and 5 from J, leaving 18 bases between them. This CDR3 region has 17 residues. CDR3 sequence: CASSYHPQGKRNEKLFF. The CDR3 DNA follows: TGTGCCAGCAGTTACCACCCGCAGGGAAAACGAAATGAAAAACTGTTTTTT.

The rearrangement joins TRBV7-3 to TRBJ2-1, with D possibly matching TRBD1 (6 bases). The CDR3 covers 15 residues. Between the trimmed V and J ends, which lost 1 base and 4 bases, there was a span of 11 bases. Germline V lookup: CDR1 SGHTA, CDR2 FQGTGA. The CDR3 region has the DNA TGTGCCAGCAGCTTAAACAGGGACCCTTACAATGAGCAGTTCTTC. Translation: CASSLNRDPYNEQFF.

The chain joins TRBV9 to TRBJ2-3; the D is unclear. Trimming stripped 0 bases from V and 1 base from J, with 9 bases between. Germline V CDR1 and CDR2: SGDLS, YYNGEE. This CDR3 is built from 15 residues. CDR3 amino acids: CASSVEIAGTDTQYF. For the CDR3, the DNA is TGTGCCAGCAGCGTAGAGATCGCCGGCACAGATACGCAGTATTTT.

The V and J genes are TRBV7-2 and TRBJ1-1, with 8 bases fitting TRBD1. V dropped 5 bases and J dropped 5; count of bases not matched to a gene: 7. Germline V gives CDR1 SGHTA, CDR2 FQGNSA. The CDR3 sequence is 14 residues long. CDR3 protein: CASSPDRDETEAFF. The DNA for the CDR3 is TGTGCCAGCAGCCCGGACAGGGACGAGACTGAAGCTTTCTTT.

The V gene is TRBV11-3, the J gene TRBJ2-7, with TRBD2 identical over 7 bases. Looked up from germline, CDR1 is SGHNT and CDR2 is YENEEA. This CDR3 has 15 residues. The V and J ends lost 2 bases and 2 bases, in that order; junction bases with no gene match: 6. The CDR3 protein is CASSLYGEGTYEQYF. The CDR3 DNA reads TGTGCCAGCAGCTTATATGGGGAGGGGACCTACGAGCAGTACTTC.

The rearrangement joins TRBV5-6 to TRBJ1-2; the match to TRBD1 covers 9 bases. Losses at the gene ends were 5 bases for V and 7 bases for J; bases not matched to a gene: 12. This CDR3 contains 15 residues. CDR1 is SGHDT, CDR2 YYEEEE, per germline. The CDR3 spells CASRLPGTGTFGYTF. The DNA for the CDR3 is TGTGCCAGCAGACTTCCCGGGACAGGGACCTTTGGCTACACCTTC.

The rearrangement links TRBV4-3 to TRBJ2-2, with no clear D. The CDR3 contains 15 residues. From germline, CDR1 is LGHNA and CDR2 YSLEER. Trimming removed 4 bases at V and 6 bases at J, with 15 bases between. CDR3 amino acids: CASSPTWARSGELFF. The CDR3 DNA follows: TGCGCCAGCAGCCCAACATGGGCTAGGTCCGGGGAGCTGTTTTTT.

J is TRBJ1-2 and V is TRBV30; D not certain. Germline CDR1 reads GTSNPN; CDR2 reads SVGIG (reference sequence). The germline V and J ends were trimmed by 4 bases and 2 bases, with 8 bases remaining between them. The CDR3 totals 12 residues. The CDR3 DNA sequence: TGTGCCTGGACCCTGGGGAACTATGGCTACACCTTC. As protein: CAWTLGNYGYTF.